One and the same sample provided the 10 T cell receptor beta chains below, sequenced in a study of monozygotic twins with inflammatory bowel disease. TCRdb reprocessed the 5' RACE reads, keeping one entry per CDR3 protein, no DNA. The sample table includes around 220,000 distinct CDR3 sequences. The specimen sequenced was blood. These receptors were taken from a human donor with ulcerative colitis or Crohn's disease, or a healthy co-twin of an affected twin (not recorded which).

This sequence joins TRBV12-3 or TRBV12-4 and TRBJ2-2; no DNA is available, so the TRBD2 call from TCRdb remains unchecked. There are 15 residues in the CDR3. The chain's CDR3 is CASKGGGITTGELFF.

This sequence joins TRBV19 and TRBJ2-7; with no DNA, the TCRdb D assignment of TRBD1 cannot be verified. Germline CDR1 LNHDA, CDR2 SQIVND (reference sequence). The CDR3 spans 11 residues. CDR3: CASKGRSEQYF. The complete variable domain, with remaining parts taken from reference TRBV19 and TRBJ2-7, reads DGGITQSPKYLFRKEGQNVTLSCEQNLNHDAMYWYRQDPGQGLRLIYYSQIVNDFQKGDIAEGYSVSREKKESFPLTVTSAQKNPTAFYLCASKGRSEQYFGPGTRLTVT.

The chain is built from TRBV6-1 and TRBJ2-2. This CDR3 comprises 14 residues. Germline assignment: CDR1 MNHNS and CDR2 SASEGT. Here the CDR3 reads CASSHLQDTGELFF.

CDR3 loop: CASAGANQETQYF. The J gene is TRBJ2-5, the V gene TRBV7-9; as DNA is missing, the TRBD1 call by TCRdb cannot be tested. Germline CDR1 is SEHNR and CDR2 is FQNEAQ (reference sequence). This CDR3 has 13 residues.

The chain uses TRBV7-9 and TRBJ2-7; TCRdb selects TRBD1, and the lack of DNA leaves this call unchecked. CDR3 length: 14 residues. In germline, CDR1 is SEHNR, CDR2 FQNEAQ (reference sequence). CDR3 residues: CASSSPGRSYEQYF.

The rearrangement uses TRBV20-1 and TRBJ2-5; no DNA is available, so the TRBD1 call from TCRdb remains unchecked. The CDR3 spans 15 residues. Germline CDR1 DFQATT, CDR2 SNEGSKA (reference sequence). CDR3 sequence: CSARDDQGVRETQYF.

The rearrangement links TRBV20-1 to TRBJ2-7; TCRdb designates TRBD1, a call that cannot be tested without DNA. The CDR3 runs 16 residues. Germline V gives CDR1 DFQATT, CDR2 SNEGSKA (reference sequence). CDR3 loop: CSARDMGRGGQDEQYF.

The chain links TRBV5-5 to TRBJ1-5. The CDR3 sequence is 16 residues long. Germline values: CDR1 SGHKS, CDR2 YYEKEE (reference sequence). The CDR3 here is CASSGSGPRADQPQHF.

The CDR3 loop reads CASRGGSGTEAFF. The chain combines TRBV5-1 with TRBJ1-1; TCRdb calls TRBD1, which cannot be checked without DNA. Germline CDR1 and CDR2: SGHRS and YFSETQ. The length of the CDR3 is 13 residues.

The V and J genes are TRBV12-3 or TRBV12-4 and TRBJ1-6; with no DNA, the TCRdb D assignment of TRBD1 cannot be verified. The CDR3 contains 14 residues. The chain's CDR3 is CASSFVGTGNSLHF.